The 21 T cell receptor beta chains in this list originate from one sample, sequenced in a study of blood T cell repertoires in COVID-19. The protocol was immunoSEQ multiplex PCR, while the TCRdb copy is restricted to in-frame clones and leaves out a portion. The repertoire consists of roughly 250,000 clones, with 85% to 90% occurring once and the leading ten covering roughly 8.6%. Sequenced material: PBMCs or T cells enriched from blood (not recorded which). The receptors originated from a man aged 35-49 years who had recovered from COVID-19.

The chain couples TRBV28 to TRBJ1-5; no definite D call. Germline lookup yields CDR1 MDHEN and CDR2 SYDVKM. CDR3 size: 13 residues. Trimming pared 8 bases from V and 2 bases from J, leaving 10 bases between. As DNA, the CDR3 is TGTGCCAGCCGCGTTGCCGGCAATCAGCCCCAGCATTTT. Protein sequence: CASRVAGNQPQHF.

The gene calls are TRBV24-1 and TRBJ1-1, with 7 nucleotides matching TRBD1. There are 17 residues in the CDR3. Looked up from germline, CDR1 is KGHDR and CDR2 is SFDVKD. The V and J ends lost 0 bases and 1 base, in that order; junction bases with no gene match: 7. The DNA of the CDR3 is TGTGCCACCAGTGATTTGAGGGGGACAGCCAAGAACACTGAAGCTTTCTTT. Translating gives CATSDLRGTAKNTEAFF.

The chain links TRBV11-3 to TRBJ1-6; D unresolved. The CDR3 runs to 13 residues. CDR1 and CDR2 from the germline V gene are SGHNT and YENEEA. Trimming took off 0 bases at V and 10 bases at J, with 7 bases between the two ends. The CDR3 region is CASSLDPSSPLHF. The CDR3 bases are TGTGCCAGCAGCTTAGATCCCTCCTCACCCCTCCACTTT.

The V call is TRBV7-6, the J call TRBJ2-3, with D possibly being TRBD2 (6 bases). Germline V lookup: CDR1 SGHVS, CDR2 FNYEAQ. This CDR3 has 16 residues. V lost 6 bases, J lost 1 base, and 17 bases lay in between. CDR3 nucleotides: TGTGCCAGCAGTTTAAGCCCCGGAGGGGGCACAGATACGCAGTATTTT. It encodes CASSLSPGGGTDTQYF.

J is TRBJ1-1 and V is TRBV18; D gene uncertain. Trimming cost V 3 bases and J 1 base, with 9 bases left between them. The CDR3 is 14 amino acids. The germline V gene encodes CDR1 KGHSH and CDR2 LQKENI. The CDR3 nucleotides read TGTGCCAGCTCACCGGTTAGCGCGAACACTGAAGCTTTCTTT. Amino acids: CASSPVSANTEAFF.

V and J are TRBV11-1 and TRBJ2-7, with a possible D match to TRBD1 (7 bases). Trimming took 5 bases from V and 3 from J, leaving 17 bases between them. Germline-derived CDR1 and CDR2 are SGHAT and FQDESV (reference sequence). CDR3 size: 15 residues. The DNA for the CDR3 is TGTGCCAGCAGCCCAGACGCAGGGGGAGGCTACGAGCAGTACTTC. Its protein product is CASSPDAGGGYEQYF. Based on the CDR3 plus reference TRBV11-1 and TRBJ2-7, the full variable domain is EAEVAQSPRYKITEKSQAVAFWCDPISGHATLYWYRQILGQGPELLVQFQDESVVDDSQLPKDRFSAERLKGVDSTLKIQPAELGDSAMYLCASSPDAGGGYEQYFGPGTRLTVT.

CDR3 bases: TGTGCCAGTTCTACCGAGGGTGTTGGCCAAGAGACCCAGTACTTC. Translated, it gives CASSTEGVGQETQYF. This rearrangement joins TRBV19 to TRBJ2-5; a weak D match, TRBD2 (5 bases). The CDR3 sequence is 15 residues long. The V and J ends lost 8 bases and 1 base respectively, with 17 bases between them. CDR1 and CDR2 from the germline V gene are LNHDA and SQIVND (reference sequence).

The rearrangement uses TRBV19 and TRBJ1-6, with D maybe TRBD1 (6 bases). CDR1 is LNHDA and CDR2 is SQIVND in the germline V gene (reference sequence). The germline V and J ends were trimmed by 4 bases and 4 bases, with 11 bases remaining between them. This CDR3 spans 15 amino acids. Here the CDR3 reads CASSKGDWYNSPLHF. Here the CDR3 DNA reads TGTGCCAGTAGTAAGGGGGATTGGTATAATTCACCCCTCCACTTT.

V and J are TRBV2 and TRBJ1-1, with TRBD1 matching over 7 bases. The length of the CDR3 is 14 residues. Trimming cost V 7 bases and J 2 bases; bases outside gene matches: 7. Germline CDR1 reads SNHLY; CDR2 reads FYNNEI. The CDR3 sequence is CASTMTGRNTEAFF. DNA for the CDR3: TGTGCCAGCACTATGACAGGGAGAAACACTGAAGCTTTCTTT.

This clone has just a few counts. The genes are TRBV13 and TRBJ1-1; D might be TRBD1 (5 bases). CDR1 is PRHDT, CDR2 FYEKMQ, per germline (reference sequence). This CDR3 is 16 amino acids long. V was trimmed by 6 bases and J by 0 bases, leaving 17 bases between them. The CDR3 DNA is TGTGCCAGCAGTTCAAACCCGACAGTCATGAACACTGAAGCTTTCTTT. This sequence encodes CASSSNPTVMNTEAFF.

This chain connects TRBV5-1 to TRBJ2-7, with a weak D call TRBD2 (5 bases). This CDR3 is built from 15 residues. The V gene lost 2 bases and the J gene lost 1 base, with 13 bases spanning the gap. The germline V gene encodes CDR1 SGHRS and CDR2 YFSETQ. The CDR3 spells CASSFRGRKSYEQYF. The CDR3 DNA reads TGCGCCAGCAGCTTTCGAGGGAGAAAATCCTACGAGCAGTACTTC.

Only a few counts were recorded for this clone. CDR3 amino acids: CASSTWDSGYGYTF. The CDR3 coding sequence is TGTGCCAGCAGCACCTGGGACAGCGGTTATGGCTACACCTTC. The gene calls are TRBV5-5 and TRBJ1-2, with TRBD1 matching 7 bases. Looked up from germline, CDR1 is SGHKS and CDR2 is YYEKEE (reference sequence). The J segment lost 5 bases and the V segment lost 4 bases, leaving 8 bases of the junction unmatched. This CDR3 contains 14 residues. The whole variable domain, remainder taken from reference TRBV5-5 and TRBJ1-2, is DAGVTQSPTHLIKTRGQQVTLRCSPISGHKSVSWYQQVLGQGPQFIFQYYEKEERGRGNFPDRFSARQFPNYSSELNVNALLLGDSALYLCASSTWDSGYGYTFGSGTRLTVV.

The count of this clone is one. V usage is TRBV18 and J usage is TRBJ2-1, with a tentative D call TRBD2 (6 bases). Germline assignment: CDR1 KGHSH and CDR2 LQKENI. V lost 4 bases and J lost 5, with 9 bases in between. The length of the CDR3 is 13 residues. CDR3: CASSLLADNEQFF. Written as DNA, the CDR3 is TGTGCCAGCTCACTACTAGCCGACAATGAGCAGTTCTTC.

This chain links TRBV5-1 with TRBJ1-2, with 8 bases aligning to TRBD1. V was clipped by 4 bases and J by 4 bases; unmatched bases: 15. CDR1 and CDR2 (germline): SGHRS, YFSETQ. This CDR3 comprises 17 residues. CDR3 DNA sequence: TGCGCCAGCAGCCCCGGTGCGGGACAGGACTTTACCTATGGCTACACCTTC. Its translation is CASSPGAGQDFTYGYTF.

The rearrangement links TRBV29-1 to TRBJ1-2, with D perhaps TRBD1 (5 bases). Germline V lookup: CDR1 SQVTM, CDR2 ANQGSEA. The CDR3 runs 12 residues. V was cut by 6 bases and J by 8 bases, with 16 bases left in between. DNA for the CDR3: TGCAGCGTGGATCGGGGGATGGCCGGCTACACCTTC. It translates to CSVDRGMAGYTF.

The chain combines TRBV5-1 with TRBJ2-7, with 11 bases lining up with TRBD2. Germline V gene lookup returns CDR1 SGHRS and CDR2 YFSETQ. The CDR3 has 15 amino acids. V lost 4 bases to trimming and J lost 0 bases; unmatched junction nucleotides: 3. DNA of the CDR3: TGCGCCAGCAGCCCAACTAGCGGGAGCTCCTACGAGCAGTACTTC. This sequence encodes CASSPTSGSSYEQYF.

This clone has only one observation. The chain couples TRBV25-1 to TRBJ2-7, with 7 bases that match TRBD1. The CDR3 spans 13 residues. V was clipped by 2 bases and J by 5 bases; unmatched bases: 3. Germline V CDR1 and CDR2: MGHDK, SYGVNS. For the CDR3, the DNA is TGTGCCAGCAGTGAAACAGGGGTAAACGAGCAGTACTTC. The encoded protein is CASSETGVNEQYF.

The J gene is TRBJ1-3, the V gene TRBV12-5, with 7 bases that match TRBD1. Germline V gene sequence: CDR1 LGHNT, CDR2 FRNRAP. The CDR3 length is 17 residues. Unmatched junction bases numbered 7, after V lost 0 bases and J lost 2 bases. In DNA, the CDR3 is TGTGCTAGTGGTTTGGTACGTCACAGGGGAACTGGAAACACCATATATTTT. This translates into CASGLVRHRGTGNTIYF.

The V and J genes are TRBV5-1 and TRBJ2-5; 8 bases fit TRBD2. The CDR3 extends over 19 amino acids. The junction had 14 bases not matched to a gene; V was cut back by 0 bases and J by 1 base. Germline CDR1 is SGHRS and CDR2 is YFSETQ. The CDR3 DNA is TGCGCCAGCAGCTTGGCCCTTGGCTTGGCTAGCGGGTTCCAAGAGACCCAGTACTTC. Its translation: CASSLALGLASGFQETQYF.

The V and J genes are TRBV7-9 and TRBJ1-1; D may be TRBD1 (5 bases). Looked up from germline, CDR1 is SEHNR and CDR2 is FQNEAQ (reference sequence). Trimming took off 9 bases at V and 2 bases at J, with 16 bases between the two ends. The CDR3 has 14 amino acids. CDR3 region: CASKVGADNTEAFF. CDR3 in DNA: TGTGCCAGTAAAGTTGGGGCAGATAACACTGAAGCTTTCTTT.

On this clone: Sequence at one end of the junction differs from germline and may be a read error. The V gene is TRBV5-6, the J gene TRBJ1-4; 7 bases are shared with TRBD1. The length of the CDR3 is 14 residues. The germline V gene has CDR1 SGHDT and CDR2 YYEEEE. The CDR3 loop reads CASSYRGSDRPEVF. CDR3 coding DNA: TGTGCCAGCAGCTACAGGGGCTCGGACCGTCCGGAGGTCTTT.